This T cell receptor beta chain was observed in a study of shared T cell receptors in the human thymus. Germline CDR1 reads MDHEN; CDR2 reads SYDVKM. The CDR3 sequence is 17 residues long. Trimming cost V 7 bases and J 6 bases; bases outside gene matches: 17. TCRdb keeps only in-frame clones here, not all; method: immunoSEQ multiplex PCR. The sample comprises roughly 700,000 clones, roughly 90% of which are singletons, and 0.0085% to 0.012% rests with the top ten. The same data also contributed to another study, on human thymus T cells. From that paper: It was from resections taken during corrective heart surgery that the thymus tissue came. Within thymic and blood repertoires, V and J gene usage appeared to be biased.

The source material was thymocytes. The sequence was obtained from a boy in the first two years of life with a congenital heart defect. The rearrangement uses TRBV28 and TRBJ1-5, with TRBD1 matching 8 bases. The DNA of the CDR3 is TGTGCCAGCATCGTTAAGGCCCGCAGGGGGCTGGGTCAGCCCCAGCATTTT. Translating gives CASIVKARRGLGQPQHF.